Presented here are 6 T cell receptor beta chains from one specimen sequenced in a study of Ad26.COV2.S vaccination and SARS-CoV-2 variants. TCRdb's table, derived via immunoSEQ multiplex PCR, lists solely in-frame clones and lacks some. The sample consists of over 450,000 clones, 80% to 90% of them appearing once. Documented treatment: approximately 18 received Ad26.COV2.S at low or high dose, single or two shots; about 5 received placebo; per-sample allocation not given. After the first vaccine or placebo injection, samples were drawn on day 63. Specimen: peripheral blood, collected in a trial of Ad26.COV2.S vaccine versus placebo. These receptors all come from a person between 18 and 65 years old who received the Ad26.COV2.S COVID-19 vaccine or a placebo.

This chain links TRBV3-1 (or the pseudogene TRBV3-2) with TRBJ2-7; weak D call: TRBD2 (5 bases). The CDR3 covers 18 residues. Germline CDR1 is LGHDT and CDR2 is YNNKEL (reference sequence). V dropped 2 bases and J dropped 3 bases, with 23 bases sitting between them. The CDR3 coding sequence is TGTGCCAGCAGCCAAACCCCAGCGGTAAGTTGGATACGCTACGAGCAGTACTTC. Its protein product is CASSQTPAVSWIRYEQYF.

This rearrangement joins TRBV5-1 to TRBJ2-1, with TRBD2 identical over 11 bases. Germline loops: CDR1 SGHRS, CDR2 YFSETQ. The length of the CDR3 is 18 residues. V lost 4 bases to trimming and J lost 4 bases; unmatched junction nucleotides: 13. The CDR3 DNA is TGCGCCAGCAGCCCGAGTCCCTTTGTAGCGGGGGGGTACAATGAGCAGTTCTTC. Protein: CASSPSPFVAGGYNEQFF.

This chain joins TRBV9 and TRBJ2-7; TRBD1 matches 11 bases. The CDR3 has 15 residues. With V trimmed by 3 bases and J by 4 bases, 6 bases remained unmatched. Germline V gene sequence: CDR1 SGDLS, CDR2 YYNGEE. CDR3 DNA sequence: TGTGCCAGCAGCGCCTCCGGGACAGGGGGATACGAGCAGTACTTC. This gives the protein CASSASGTGGYEQYF.

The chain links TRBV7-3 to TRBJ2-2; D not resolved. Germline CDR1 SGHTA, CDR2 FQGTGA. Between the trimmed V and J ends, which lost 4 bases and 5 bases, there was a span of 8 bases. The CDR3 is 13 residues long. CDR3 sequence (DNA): TGTGCCAGCAGCTCCCCCCCGACCGGGGAGCTGTTTTTT. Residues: CASSSPPTGELFF.

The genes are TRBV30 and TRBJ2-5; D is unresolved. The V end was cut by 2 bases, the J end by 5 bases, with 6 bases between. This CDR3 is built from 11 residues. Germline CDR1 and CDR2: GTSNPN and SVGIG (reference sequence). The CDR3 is CAWSSWETQYF. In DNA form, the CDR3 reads TGTGCCTGGAGTTCCTGGGAGACCCAGTACTTC.

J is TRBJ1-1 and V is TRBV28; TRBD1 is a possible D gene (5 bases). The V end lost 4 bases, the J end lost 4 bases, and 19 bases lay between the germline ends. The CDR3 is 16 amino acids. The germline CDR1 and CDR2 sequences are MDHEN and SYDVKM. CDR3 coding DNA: TGTGCCAGCAGTTCCGCCTGGGGGAGGGAGGGCACTGAAGCTTTCTTT. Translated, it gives CASSSAWGREGTEAFF.